These T cell receptor beta chains were read from a single sample in a study of CD8 T cells in Susac syndrome. TCRdb called the immunoSEQ multiplex PCR reads again in MiXCR, with one record for every CDR3 protein. Here the sample spans roughly 330,000 distinct CDR3 sequences, 92% being singletons. Source material: CD4+ T cells from PBMCs. The receptor set was obtained from a human donor with multiple sclerosis. CDR3s include the opening cysteine and the closing phenylalanine or tryptophan. The order of the fields is D gene, J gene, V gene, CDR3 protein, CDR3 DNA. A D gene is named only where the DNA matches it firmly.

NA | TRBJ2-3 | TRBV20-1 | CSARHPARADTQYF | TGCAGTGCTAGACATCCCGCCAGGGCAGATACGCAGTATTTT
NA | TRBJ1-5 | TRBV20-1 | CSARGGVGDQPQHF | TGCAGTGCTAGAGGAGGCGTGGGGGATCAGCCCCAGCATTTT
NA | TRBJ1-2 | TRBV30 | CAWTAATRGYTF | TGTGCCTGGACCGCGGCCACCCGGGGCTACACCTTC
NA | TRBJ1-2 | TRBV29-1 | CSVEFSGNYGYTF | TGCAGCGTTGAATTTTCTGGTAACTATGGCTACACCTTC
TRBD1 | TRBJ2-1 | TRBV30 | CAWKDRGPYNEQFF | TGTGCCTGGAAGGACAGGGGTCCCTACAATGAGCAGTTCTTC
TRBD2 | TRBJ2-1 | TRBV10-3 | CAIRGSGSDEQFF | TGTGCCATCAGGGGTAGCGGGAGCGATGAGCAGTTCTTC
TRBD1 | TRBJ1-2 | TRBV19 | CASSPPSGRGGGYTF | TGTGCCAGTAGTCCGCCGTCGGGCAGAGGGGGCGGCTACACCTTC
TRBD1 | TRBJ2-2 | TRBV7-3 | CASSLTGGIGELFF | TGTGCCAGCAGCCTCACAGGGGGCATCGGGGAGCTGTTTTTT
NA | TRBJ2-7 | TRBV15 | CATSNGPGLLYEQYF | TGTGCCACCAGCAACGGGCCGGGACTGCTCTACGAGCAGTACTTC
NA | TRBJ2-1 | TRBV11-2 | CASSSIGTAGYNEQFF | TGTGCCAGCAGCTCAATAGGGACCGCTGGGTACAATGAGCAGTTCTTC
TRBD1 | TRBJ2-7 | TRBV25-1 | CASSEFKGAEHEQYF | TGTGCCAGCAGTGAATTTAAGGGGGCGGAGCACGAGCAGTACTTC
TRBD1 | TRBJ1-2 | TRBV7-2 | CARGDRVYGYTF | TGTGCCAGGGGGGACAGGGTCTATGGCTACACCTTC
TRBD1 | TRBJ1-2 | TRBV5-1 | CASSNPTGGSNYGYTF | TGCGCCAGCAGCAACCCTACAGGGGGGTCTAACTATGGCTACACCTTC
NA | TRBJ2-3 | TRBV10-3 | CAISESDPRDTQYF | TGTGCCATCAGTGAGTCGGACCCGAGAGATACGCAGTATTTT
NA | TRBJ2-3 | TRBV5-1 | CASREQGDTQYF | TGCGCCAGCAGGGAACAGGGCGATACGCAGTATTTT
NA | TRBJ2-2 | TRBV6-1 | CASSSKAAVPTGELFF | TGTGCCAGCAGCTCCAAGGCGGCGGTTCCCACCGGGGAGCTGTTTTTT
NA | TRBJ2-2 | TRBV7-9 | CASSLTGRAGELFF | TGTGCCAGCAGCTTAACAGGGCGAGCCGGGGAGCTGTTTTTT
NA | TRBJ1-2 | TRBV4-3 | CASSQVGGTNYGYTF | TGCGCCAGCAGCCAAGTTGGCGGCACTAACTATGGCTACACCTTC
TRBD2 | TRBJ2-3 | TRBV19 | CASSMGSGNPSTDTQYF | TGTGCCAGTAGTATGGGAAGCGGGAACCCTAGCACAGATACGCAGTATTTT
TRBD1 | TRBJ2-1 | TRBV7-2 | CASSLAVRGQGRVRLYNEQFF | TGTGCCAGCAGCTTAGCTGTCCGTGGACAGGGGAGGGTGAGGCTATACAATGAGCAGTTCTTC
TRBD1 | TRBJ2-5 | TRBV5-1 | CASSYGTVETQYF | TGCGCCAGCAGCTATGGGACAGTAGAGACCCAGTACTTC
NA | TRBJ1-2 | TRBV4-3 | CASSQDPGSLRYGYTF | TGCGCCAGCAGCCAAGATCCTGGGTCCCTTAGGTATGGCTACACCTTC